This section outlines one T cell receptor beta chain sequence together with its context. The antigen remains undetermined. CDR1 and CDR2 (germline): SNHLY, FYNNEI. Trimming took 6 bases from V and 3 from J; bases not matched to a gene: 9. CDR3 length: 15 amino acids. The data are from a study of cytomegalovirus exposure and HLA in healthy donors. PCR was performed using 60 Vbeta and 13 Jbeta primers. TCRdb's table, derived via immunoSEQ multiplex PCR, lists solely in-frame clones and lacks some. The sample holds fewer than 200,000 clones, 87% seen once. Points from the study as a whole: TCR beta chains numbering more than 150 were designated cytomegalovirus-associated.

V and J are TRBV2 and TRBJ1-1; 8 bases agree with TRBD1. The receptor was derived from a boy under 10 years old in good health and CMV-seronegative. The sample comprised PBMCs. This CDR3 is CASSASDRGDTEAFF. CDR3 bases: TGTGCCAGCAGCGCAAGCGACAGGGGAGACACTGAAGCTTTCTTT.